A single sample gave rise to the 19 T cell receptor beta chains below, sequenced in a study of a mutant IDH1 vaccine in newly diagnosed glioma. The method was immunoSEQ multiplex PCR; TCRdb's version includes in-frame clones alone and lacks a portion of them. The repertoire includes fewer than 65,000 clones, over 70% of them detected once, and more than 3% sits in the top ten. The time point: week 5, during vaccination. Every vaccine dose comprised 300 ug of mutant IDH1 20-mer peptide plus topical imiquimod. These receptors' antigens are unknown. Sample: PBMCs, taken from a glioma patient whose treatment included an IDH1 peptide vaccine. The receptor source for this set is a young man with glioma.

The genes are TRBV5-1 and TRBJ2-5; D may be TRBD1 (5 bases). Trimming stripped 8 bases from V and 1 base from J, with 12 bases between. From germline, CDR1 is SGHRS and CDR2 YFSETQ. The CDR3 sequence is 13 residues long. CDR3 DNA: TGCGCCAGTCAGCGACAGCTCCAAGAGACCCAGTACTTC. Protein product: CASQRQLQETQYF.

The rearrangement joins TRBV2 to TRBJ1-2; 11 bases fit TRBD1. Per the germline V gene, CDR1 is SNHLY and CDR2 is FYNNEI. This CDR3 comprises 14 residues. Trimming removed 7 bases from V and 6 bases from J; junction bases left unmatched: 7. CDR3 DNA: TGTGCCAGCATTATGGACAGGGGGCTCCATGGCTACACCTTC. Its protein is CASIMDRGLHGYTF.

The chain combines TRBV5-5 with TRBJ2-7; unclear D gene. Germline V gene lookup returns CDR1 SGHKS and CDR2 YYEKEE (reference sequence). This CDR3 comprises 14 residues. Trimming pared 1 base from V and 3 bases from J, leaving 11 bases between. The CDR3: CASSLSVGIYEQYF. The CDR3 DNA reads as TGTGCCAGCAGCTTGTCCGTGGGAATCTACGAGCAGTACTTC.

The rearrangement uses TRBV30 and TRBJ1-2; a weak D match, TRBD1 (6 bases). CDR1 GTSNPN and CDR2 SVGIG come from the germline V gene (reference sequence). This CDR3 contains 14 residues. With 1 base removed from V and 0 bases from J, the gap between germline ends came to 9 bases. The CDR3 protein is CAWSDGQSNYGYTF. CDR3 nucleotide sequence: TGTGCCTGGAGTGATGGACAGTCTAACTATGGCTACACCTTC.

The chain uses TRBV12-5 and TRBJ2-3, with 10 bases identical to TRBD2. Germline V gene sequence: CDR1 LGHNT, CDR2 FRNRAP. The CDR3 has 14 amino acids. Trimming removed 8 bases from V and 2 bases from J; junction bases left unmatched: 4. Here the CDR3 DNA reads TGTGCTAGTAGCGGGGGGGCGTTCACAGATACGCAGTATTTT. Amino acids: CASSGGAFTDTQYF.

The V call is TRBV13, the J call TRBJ2-1; D gene unclear. The germline V gene encodes CDR1 PRHDT and CDR2 FYEKMQ (reference sequence). This CDR3 is 13 amino acids long. Trimming removed 5 bases from V and 7 bases from J, with 12 bases in between. This CDR3 reads CASSTRLHNEQFF. DNA of the CDR3: TGTGCCAGCAGCACGCGTCTCCATAATGAGCAGTTCTTC. The full variable domain, completed using reference TRBV13 and TRBJ2-1, is AAGVIQSPRHLIKEKRETATLKCYPIPRHDTVYWYQQGPGQDPQFLISFYEKMQSDKGSIPDRFSAQQFSDYHSELNMSSLELGDSALYFCASSTRLHNEQFFGPGTRLTVL.

The J gene is TRBJ2-5, the V gene TRBV27; 13 bases are a match to TRBD2. This CDR3 contains 19 residues. V shed 2 bases and J 4 bases; nucleotides not matched to a gene: 13. The germline CDR1 and CDR2 sequences are MNHEY and SMNVEV (reference sequence). The DNA of the CDR3 is TGTGCCAGCAGTTTAACAGCGAGTACTAGCGGGGGGGCGGCAGAGACCCAGTACTTC. It yields the protein CASSLTASTSGGAAETQYF.

V gene TRBV6-5 combines with J gene TRBJ1-1, with no clear D. The CDR3 sequence is 16 residues long. V gave up 0 bases and J gave up 1 base, with 12 bases separating them. Germline CDR1 reads MNHEY; CDR2 reads SVGAGI. CDR3 loop: CASSYSTARANTEAFF. The CDR3 nucleotides are TGTGCCAGCAGTTACTCGACGGCAAGGGCGAACACTGAAGCTTTCTTT.

J is TRBJ2-1 and V is TRBV7-8, with 13 bases aligning to TRBD2. J lost 5 bases, V lost 5 bases, and 12 bases had no gene match. This CDR3 has 18 amino acids. The V gene's germline CDR1 is SGHVS and CDR2 FQNEAQ. The CDR3 nucleotides are TGTGCCAGCAGCATAGGGAGGACTAGCGGGGGAACAGACAATGAGCAGTTCTTC. Translated: CASSIGRTSGGTDNEQFF.

This chain joins TRBV14 and TRBJ2-7; unclear D gene. The CDR3 extends over 17 amino acids. Per the germline V gene, CDR1 is SGHDN and CDR2 is FVKESK. V gave up 3 bases and J gave up 0 bases, with 18 bases separating them. CDR3 region: CASSQQHGGLYSYEQYF. DNA for the CDR3: TGTGCCAGCAGCCAGCAACATGGTGGGCTTTACTCCTACGAGCAGTACTTC.

This chain uses TRBV10-1 with TRBJ1-1; tentative D call: TRBD1 (6 bases). V was pared by 3 bases and J by 0 bases, with 20 bases between. Germline V lookup: CDR1 WNHNN, CDR2 SYGVQD (reference sequence). The CDR3 sequence is 18 residues long. The CDR3 here is CASSDSRGGGYMNTEAFF. The DNA of the CDR3 is TGCGCCAGCAGTGATTCCCGGGGAGGGGGTTACATGAACACTGAAGCTTTCTTT.

The chain uses TRBV7-9 and TRBJ2-3; no reliable D call. The V end lost 2 bases, the J end lost 0 bases, and 12 bases lay between the germline ends. The CDR3 loop spans 16 amino acids. Germline CDR1 reads SEHNR; CDR2 reads FQNEAQ (reference sequence). CDR3 sequence: CASSLPIPGSTDTQYF. CDR3 DNA sequence: TGTGCCAGCAGCTTACCGATCCCCGGGAGCACAGATACGCAGTATTTT.

DNA for the CDR3: TGTGCCAGCAGCCAGGGGACTAGCGAGTTTAGCACAGATACGCAGTATTTT. Translating it yields CASSQGTSEFSTDTQYF. The rearrangement links TRBV4-2 to TRBJ2-3; 10 positions match TRBD2. From germline, CDR1 is LGHNA and CDR2 YNFKEQ. The CDR3 is made up of 17 amino acids. V was clipped by 3 bases and J by 0 bases; unmatched bases: 6.

The chain links TRBV6-1 to TRBJ1-1; TRBD1 is a possible D gene (5 bases). This CDR3 has 18 residues. The ends were cut back, 1 base at V and 0 bases at J, with 18 bases in the middle. CDR1 is MNHNS, CDR2 SASEGT, per germline. DNA of the CDR3: TGTGCCAGCAGTGAAGGTGCCAGGGTCTACCTCATGAACACTGAAGCTTTCTTT. Protein: CASSEGARVYLMNTEAFF.

The chain has TRBV18 and TRBJ2-5; D could derive from TRBD1 or TRBD2 (5 bases each). Germline V lookup: CDR1 KGHSH, CDR2 LQKENI. The CDR3 contains 13 residues. The germline V and J ends were trimmed by 2 bases and 1 base, with 5 bases remaining between them. The chain's CDR3 is CASSPGGQETQYF. The CDR3 nucleotides are TGTGCCAGCTCACCAGGGGGCCAAGAGACCCAGTACTTC.

The rearrangement uses TRBV6-1 and TRBJ1-6; D uncertain. The CDR3 loop spans 11 amino acids. V was shortened by 3 bases and J by 11 bases, with 5 bases between the two germline ends. Germline assignment: CDR1 MNHNS and CDR2 SASEGT. This CDR3 reads CASSDGAPLHF. The CDR3 DNA is TGTGCCAGCAGTGACGGTGCACCCCTCCACTTT.

J is TRBJ2-5 and V is TRBV6-1; 9 positions match TRBD1. The assigned J gene may be wrong: the sequence end matches TRBJ2-7 better. This CDR3 region has 12 residues. Germline CDR1 is MNHNS and CDR2 is SASEGT. For the CDR3, the DNA is TGTGCCAGCGGGGACAGGGATGACGAGCAGTACTTC. The encoded protein is CASGDRDDEQYF.

The gene calls are TRBV12-2 and TRBJ1-4; the DNA was not used to check the table's D call, TRBD1. TRBV12-2 corresponds to a pseudogene. The CDR3 sequence is 18 residues long. The CDR3 loop is CASRLPVPTQGRNEKLFF. DNA for the CDR3: TGTGCAAGTCGCTTACCGGTCCCAACACAGGGAAGGAATGAAAAACTGTTTTTT.

The chain joins TRBV2 to TRBJ1-5; TRBD1 is a possible D gene (5 bases). Per germline, CDR1 SNHLY and CDR2 FYNNEI. Trimming shortened V by 6 bases and J by 4 bases, and 13 bases separated the two germline ends. This CDR3 region has 14 residues. The CDR3 spells CASRKTGGNQPQHF. The CDR3 region has the DNA TGTGCCAGCAGGAAAACAGGTGGAAATCAGCCCCAGCATTTT.